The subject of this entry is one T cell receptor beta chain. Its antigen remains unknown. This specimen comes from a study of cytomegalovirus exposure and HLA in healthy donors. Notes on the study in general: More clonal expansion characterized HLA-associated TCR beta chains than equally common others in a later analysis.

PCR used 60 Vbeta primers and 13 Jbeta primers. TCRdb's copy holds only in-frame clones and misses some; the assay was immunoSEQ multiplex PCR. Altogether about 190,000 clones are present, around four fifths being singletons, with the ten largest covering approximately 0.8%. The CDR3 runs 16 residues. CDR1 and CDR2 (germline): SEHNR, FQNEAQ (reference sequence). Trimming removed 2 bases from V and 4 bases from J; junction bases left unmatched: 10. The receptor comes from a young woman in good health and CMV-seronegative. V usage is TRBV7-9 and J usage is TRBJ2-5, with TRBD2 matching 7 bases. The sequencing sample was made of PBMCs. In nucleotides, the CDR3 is TGTGCCAGCAGCTTAACTCTGGGGGGAGGGCCAGAGACCCAGTACTTC. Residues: CASSLTLGGGPETQYF. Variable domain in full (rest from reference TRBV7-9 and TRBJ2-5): DTGVSQNPRHKITKRGQNVTFRCDPISEHNRLYWYRQTLGQGPEFLTYFQNEAQLEKSRLLSDRFSAERPKGSFSTLEIQRTEQGDSAMYLCASSLTLGGGPETQYFGPGTRLLVL.